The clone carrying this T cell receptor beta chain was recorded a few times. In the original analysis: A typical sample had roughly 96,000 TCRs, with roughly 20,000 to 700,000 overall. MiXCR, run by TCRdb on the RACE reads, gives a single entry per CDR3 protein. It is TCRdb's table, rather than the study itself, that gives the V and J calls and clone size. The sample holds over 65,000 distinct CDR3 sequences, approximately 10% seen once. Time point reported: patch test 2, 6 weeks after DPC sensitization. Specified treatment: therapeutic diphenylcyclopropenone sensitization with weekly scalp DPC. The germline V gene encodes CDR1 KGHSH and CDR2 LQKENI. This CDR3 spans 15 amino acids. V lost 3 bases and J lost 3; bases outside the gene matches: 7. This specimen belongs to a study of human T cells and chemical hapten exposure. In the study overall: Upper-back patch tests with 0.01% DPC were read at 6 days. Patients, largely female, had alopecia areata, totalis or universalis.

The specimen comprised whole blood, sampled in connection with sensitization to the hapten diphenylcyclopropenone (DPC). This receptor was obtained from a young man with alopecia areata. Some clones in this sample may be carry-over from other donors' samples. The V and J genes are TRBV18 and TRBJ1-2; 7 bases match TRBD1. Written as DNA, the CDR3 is TGTGCCAGCTCACCCCCAGGGGGGGTCGACTATGGCTACACCTTC. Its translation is CASSPPGGVDYGYTF. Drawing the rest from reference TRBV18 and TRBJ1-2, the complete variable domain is NAGVMQNPRHLVRRRGQEARLRCSPMKGHSHVYWYRQLPEEGLKFMVYLQKENIIDESGMPKERFSAEFPKEGPSILRIQQVVRGDSAAYFCASSPPGGVDYGYTFGSGTRLTVV.